Reported below is one T cell receptor beta chain. In the authors' methods: Estimates of nucleated cell counts were drawn from the amplification of reference gene primers. The protocol was immunoSEQ multiplex PCR, while the TCRdb copy is restricted to in-frame clones and leaves out a portion. The V and J calls and clone size come from that table; D and trimming were worked out from the DNA. The repertoire holds tens of thousands of clones, with 80% to 90% as singletons. Between the trimmed V and J ends, which lost 6 bases and 2 bases, there was a span of 17 bases. The CDR3 is 15 amino acids. The V gene's germline CDR1 is MDHEN and CDR2 SYDVKM. This entry comes from a study of blood T cell repertoires in COVID-19. Across the whole study: Samples representing acute and convalescent COVID-19 were sourced from the United States, Italy and Spain.

This receptor was obtained from a man aged 25-45 years with acute or convalescent COVID-19. This chain joins TRBV28 and TRBJ2-7; possible D gene TRBD2, 6 bases. What was sequenced was peripheral blood. CDR3 bases: TGTGCCAGCAGCCCGGGGGACGTTCAACCCTACGAGCAGTACGTC. Its translation is CASSPGDVQPYEQYV.